The T cell receptor (beta chain) described here comes from a study of CD8 T cells in Susac syndrome. The CD8+ and CD4+ T cells were isolated magnetically using a negative isolation approach, whereas the TEMRA cells were enriched by FACS. Looked up from germline, CDR1 is SEHNR and CDR2 is FQNEAQ (reference sequence). The CDR3 contains 13 residues. V trimming: 5 bases; J trimming: 15 bases; junction bases outside the gene matches: 12. The RNA input was 0.5 to 1 ug, and it was reverse transcribed with random hexamers. From the immunoSEQ multiplex PCR reads, TCRdb called clonotypes with MiXCR, one entry per CDR3 protein. This sample has about 140,000 distinct CDR3 sequences; approximately 95% occur once, and the top ten carry 0.11%.

The V call is TRBV7-9, the J call TRBJ2-1; TRBD1 aligns across 8 bases. This receptor was taken from a human donor with multiple sclerosis. Sequencing was done on a sample of CD4+ T cells from PBMCs. CDR3 loop: CASSIGQGLSPFF. In DNA, the CDR3 is TGTGCCAGCAGCATTGGACAGGGCTTAAGTCCGTTCTTC.